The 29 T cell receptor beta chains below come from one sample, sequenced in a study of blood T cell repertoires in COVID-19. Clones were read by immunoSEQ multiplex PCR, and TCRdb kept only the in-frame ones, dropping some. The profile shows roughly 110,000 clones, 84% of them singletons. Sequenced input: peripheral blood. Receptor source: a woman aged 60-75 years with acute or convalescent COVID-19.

CDR3 in DNA: TGTGCCAGCAGCTTAGGCGGACAGGATCAGCCCCAGCATTTT. As protein: CASSLGGQDQPQHF. J is TRBJ1-5 and V is TRBV7-9; 7 nucleotides agree with TRBD1. Trimming at V came to 1 base and at J to 5 bases, leaving 2 bases not matched to a gene. The CDR3 is 14 amino acids. Germline values: CDR1 SEHNR, CDR2 FQNEAQ (reference sequence).

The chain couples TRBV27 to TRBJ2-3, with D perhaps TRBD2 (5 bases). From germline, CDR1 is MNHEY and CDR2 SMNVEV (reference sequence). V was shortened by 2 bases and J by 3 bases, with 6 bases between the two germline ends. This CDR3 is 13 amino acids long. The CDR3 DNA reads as TGTGCCAGCAGTTTACGGGGTACAGATACGCAGTATTTT. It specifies CASSLRGTDTQYF.

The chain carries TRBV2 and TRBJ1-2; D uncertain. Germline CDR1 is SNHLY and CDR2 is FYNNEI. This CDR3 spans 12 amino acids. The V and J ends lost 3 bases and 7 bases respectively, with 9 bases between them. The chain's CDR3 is CASSDPSVGYTF. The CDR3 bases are TGTGCCAGCAGTGATCCGAGCGTTGGCTACACCTTC.

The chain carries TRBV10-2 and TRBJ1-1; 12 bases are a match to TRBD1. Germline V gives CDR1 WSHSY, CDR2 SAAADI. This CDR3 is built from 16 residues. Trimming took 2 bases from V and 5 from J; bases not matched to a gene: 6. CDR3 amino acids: CASSEPLGQGATEAFF. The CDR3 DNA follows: TGCGCCAGCAGTGAGCCCTTGGGACAGGGGGCGACTGAAGCTTTCTTT.

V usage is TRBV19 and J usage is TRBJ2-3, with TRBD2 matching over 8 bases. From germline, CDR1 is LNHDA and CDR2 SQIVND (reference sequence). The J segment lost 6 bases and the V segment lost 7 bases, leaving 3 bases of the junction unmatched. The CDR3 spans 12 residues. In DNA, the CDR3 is TGTGCCAGTACCACGGGGGGGGATACGCAGTATTTT. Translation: CASTTGGDTQYF.

CDR3 in amino acids: CASSENQADTQYF. In DNA, the CDR3 is TGTGCCAGCAGTGAAAACCAGGCAGATACGCAGTATTTT. The rearrangement uses TRBV12-3 or TRBV12-4 and TRBJ2-3; D is unclear. Trimming stripped 5 bases from V and 4 bases from J, with 10 bases between. The length of the CDR3 is 13 residues.

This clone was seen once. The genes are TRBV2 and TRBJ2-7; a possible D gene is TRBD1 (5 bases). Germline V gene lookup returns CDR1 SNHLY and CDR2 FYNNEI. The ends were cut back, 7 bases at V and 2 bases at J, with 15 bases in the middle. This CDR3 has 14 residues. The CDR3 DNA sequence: TGTGCCAGCAATAATGGGGCCAAGCCCTACGAGCAGTACTTC. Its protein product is CASNNGAKPYEQYF.

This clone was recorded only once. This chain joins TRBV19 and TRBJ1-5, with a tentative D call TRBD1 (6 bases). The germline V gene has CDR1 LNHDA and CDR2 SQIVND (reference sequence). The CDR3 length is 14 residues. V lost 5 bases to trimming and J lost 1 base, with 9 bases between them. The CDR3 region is CASSVQGSNQPQHF. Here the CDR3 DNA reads TGTGCCAGTAGTGTACAGGGAAGCAATCAGCCCCAGCATTTT.

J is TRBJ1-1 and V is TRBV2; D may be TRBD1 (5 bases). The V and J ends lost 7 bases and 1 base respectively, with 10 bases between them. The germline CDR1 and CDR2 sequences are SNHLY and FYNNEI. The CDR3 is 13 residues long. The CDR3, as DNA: TGTGCCAGCACCCAGGACAAGAACACTGAAGCTTTCTTT. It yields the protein CASTQDKNTEAFF. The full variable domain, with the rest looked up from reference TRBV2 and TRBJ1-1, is EPEVTQTPSHQVTQMGQEVILRCVPISNHLYFYWYRQILGQKVEFLVSFYNNEISEKSEIFDDQFSVERPDGSNFTLKIRSTKLEDSAMYFCASTQDKNTEAFFGQGTRLTVV.

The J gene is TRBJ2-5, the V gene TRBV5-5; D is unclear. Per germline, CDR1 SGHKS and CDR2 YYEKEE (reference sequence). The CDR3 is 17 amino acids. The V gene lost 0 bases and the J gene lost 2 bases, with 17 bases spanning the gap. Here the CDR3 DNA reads TGTGCCAGCAGCTTGGGCCCTGACCGTTACAGACAAGAGACCCAGTACTTC. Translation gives CASSLGPDRYRQETQYF. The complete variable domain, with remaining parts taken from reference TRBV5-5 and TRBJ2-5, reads DAGVTQSPTHLIKTRGQQVTLRCSPISGHKSVSWYQQVLGQGPQFIFQYYEKEERGRGNFPDRFSARQFPNYSSELNVNALLLGDSALYLCASSLGPDRYRQETQYFGPGTRLLVL.

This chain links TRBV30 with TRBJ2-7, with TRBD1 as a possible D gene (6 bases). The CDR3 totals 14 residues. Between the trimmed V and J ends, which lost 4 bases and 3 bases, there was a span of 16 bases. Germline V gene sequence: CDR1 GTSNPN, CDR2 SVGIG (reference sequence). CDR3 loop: CAWKERDNYYEQYF. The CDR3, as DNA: TGTGCCTGGAAGGAACGGGACAACTACTACGAGCAGTACTTC. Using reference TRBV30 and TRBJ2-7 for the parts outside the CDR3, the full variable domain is SQTIHQWPATLVQPVGSPLSLECTVEGTSNPNLYWYRQAAGRGLQLLFYSVGIGQISSEVPQNLSASRPQDRQFILSSKKLLLSDSGFYLCAWKERDNYYEQYFGPGTRLTVT.

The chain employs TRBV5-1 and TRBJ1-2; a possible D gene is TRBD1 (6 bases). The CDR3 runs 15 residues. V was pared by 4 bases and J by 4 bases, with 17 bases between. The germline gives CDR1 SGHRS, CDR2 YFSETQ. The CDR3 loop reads CASSIDRDTIYGYTF. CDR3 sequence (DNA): TGCGCCAGCAGCATCGACCGGGACACCATCTATGGCTACACCTTC.

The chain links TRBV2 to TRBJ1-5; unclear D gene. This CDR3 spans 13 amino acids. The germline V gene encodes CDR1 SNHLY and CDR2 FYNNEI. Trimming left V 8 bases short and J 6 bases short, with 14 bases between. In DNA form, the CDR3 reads TGTGCCAGCCAGAGGAGTGAGGGTCAGCCCCAGCATTTT. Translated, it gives CASQRSEGQPQHF.

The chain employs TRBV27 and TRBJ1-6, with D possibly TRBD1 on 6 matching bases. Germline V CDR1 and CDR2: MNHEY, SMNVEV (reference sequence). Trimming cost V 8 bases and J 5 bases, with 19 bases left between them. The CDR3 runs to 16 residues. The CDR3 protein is CASRPGDQGNNSPLHF. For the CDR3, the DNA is TGTGCCAGCCGCCCAGGGGATCAGGGCAATAATTCACCCCTCCACTTT.

For the CDR3, the DNA is TGTGCCAGCAGCTTAACCCACAGGGGTGGAAACTATGGCTACACCTTC. Protein: CASSLTHRGGNYGYTF. This sequence joins TRBV11-2 and TRBJ1-2, with 7 positions matching TRBD1. The V gene's germline CDR1 is SGHAT and CDR2 FQNNGV. Trimming took 2 bases from V and 2 from J; bases not matched to a gene: 8. This CDR3 comprises 16 residues.

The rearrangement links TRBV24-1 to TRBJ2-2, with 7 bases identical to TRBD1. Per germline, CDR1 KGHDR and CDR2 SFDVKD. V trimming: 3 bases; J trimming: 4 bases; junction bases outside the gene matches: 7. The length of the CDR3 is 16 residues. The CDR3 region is CATSDGRQGSTGELFF. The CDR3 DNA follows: TGTGCCACCAGTGATGGGAGACAGGGTTCCACCGGGGAGCTGTTTTTT.

CDR3 amino acids: CASSLAGREMHQPQHF. The DNA for the CDR3 is TGTGCCAGCAGCTTGGCCGGGAGGGAGATGCATCAGCCCCAGCATTTT. The rearrangement links TRBV5-6 to TRBJ1-5, with D hard to call. Germline V gives CDR1 SGHDT, CDR2 YYEEEE. V dropped 0 bases and J dropped 5 bases, with 15 bases sitting between them. CDR3 length: 16 residues.

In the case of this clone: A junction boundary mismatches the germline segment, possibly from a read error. CDR3 protein: CASSRGLAGGPTDTQYF. CDR3 DNA sequence: TGTGCTAGCAGCAGGGGACTAGCGGGAGGGCCCACAGATACGCAGTATTTT. The V call is TRBV7-7, the J call TRBJ2-3; 16 bases align to TRBD2. The CDR3 is 17 amino acids. The V gene's germline CDR1 is SSHAT and CDR2 FNYEAQ (reference sequence).

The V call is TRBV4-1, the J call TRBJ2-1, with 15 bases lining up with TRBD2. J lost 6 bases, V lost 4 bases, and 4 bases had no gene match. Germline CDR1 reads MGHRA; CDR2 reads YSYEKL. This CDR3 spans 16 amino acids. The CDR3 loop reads CASSLMGLAGGNEQFF. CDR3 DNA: TGCGCCAGCAGCCTAATGGGACTAGCGGGAGGCAATGAGCAGTTCTTC.

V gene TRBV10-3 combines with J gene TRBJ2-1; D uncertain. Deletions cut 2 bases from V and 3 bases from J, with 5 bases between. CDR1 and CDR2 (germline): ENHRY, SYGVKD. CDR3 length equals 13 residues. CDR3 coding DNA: TGTGCCATCAGTGAGCAGAACTACAATGAGCAGTTCTTC. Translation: CAISEQNYNEQFF.

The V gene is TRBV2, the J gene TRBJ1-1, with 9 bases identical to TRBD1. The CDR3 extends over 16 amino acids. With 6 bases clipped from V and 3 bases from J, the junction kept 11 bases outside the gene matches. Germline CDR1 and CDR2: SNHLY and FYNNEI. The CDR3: CASSPPGQGRYTEAFF. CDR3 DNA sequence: TGTGCCAGCAGCCCACCGGGACAGGGAAGGTACACTGAAGCTTTCTTT.

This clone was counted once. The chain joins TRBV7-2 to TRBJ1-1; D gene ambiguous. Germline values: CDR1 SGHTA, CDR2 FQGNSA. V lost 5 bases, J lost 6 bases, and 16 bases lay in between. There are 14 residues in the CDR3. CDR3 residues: CASSLVLASSEAFF. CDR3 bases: TGTGCCAGCAGCCTAGTCCTTGCGAGCTCTGAAGCTTTCTTT. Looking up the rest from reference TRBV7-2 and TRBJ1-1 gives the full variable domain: GAGVSQSPSNKVTEKGKDVELRCDPISGHTALYWYRQSLGQGLEFLIYFQGNSAPDKSGLPSDRFSAERTGGSVSTLTIQRTQQEDSAVYLCASSLVLASSEAFFGQGTRLTVV.

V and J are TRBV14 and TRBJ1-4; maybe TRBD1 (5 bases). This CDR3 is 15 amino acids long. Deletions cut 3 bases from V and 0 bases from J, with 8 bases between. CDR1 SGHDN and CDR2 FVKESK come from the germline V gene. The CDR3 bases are TGTGCCAGCAGCCAGATGACAGCAACTAATGAAAAACTGTTTTTT. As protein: CASSQMTATNEKLFF.

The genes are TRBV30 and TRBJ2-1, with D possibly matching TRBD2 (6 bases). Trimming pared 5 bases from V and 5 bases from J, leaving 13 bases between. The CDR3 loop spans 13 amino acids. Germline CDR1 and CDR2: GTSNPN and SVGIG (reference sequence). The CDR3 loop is CAWFRDFHNEQFF. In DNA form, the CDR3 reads TGTGCCTGGTTCCGGGACTTTCACAATGAGCAGTTCTTC.

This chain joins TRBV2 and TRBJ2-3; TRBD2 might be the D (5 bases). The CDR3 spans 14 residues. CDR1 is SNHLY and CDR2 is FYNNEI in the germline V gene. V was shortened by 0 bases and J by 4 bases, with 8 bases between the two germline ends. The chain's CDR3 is CASSEAGVADTQYF. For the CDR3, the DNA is TGTGCCAGCAGTGAAGCGGGAGTAGCAGATACGCAGTATTTT.

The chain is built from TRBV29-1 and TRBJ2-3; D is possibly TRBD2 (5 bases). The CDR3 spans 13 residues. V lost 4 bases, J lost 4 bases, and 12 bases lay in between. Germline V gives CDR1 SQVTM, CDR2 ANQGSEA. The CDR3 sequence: CSVVEGSPDTQYF. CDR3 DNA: TGCAGCGTTGTTGAGGGTAGCCCAGATACGCAGTATTTT.

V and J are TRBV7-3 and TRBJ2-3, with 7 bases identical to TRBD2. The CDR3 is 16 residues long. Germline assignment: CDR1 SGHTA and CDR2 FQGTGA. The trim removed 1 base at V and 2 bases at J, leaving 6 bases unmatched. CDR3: CASSLSGGRFTDTQYF. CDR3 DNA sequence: TGTGCCAGCAGCTTAAGTGGCGGGAGATTCACAGATACGCAGTATTTT.

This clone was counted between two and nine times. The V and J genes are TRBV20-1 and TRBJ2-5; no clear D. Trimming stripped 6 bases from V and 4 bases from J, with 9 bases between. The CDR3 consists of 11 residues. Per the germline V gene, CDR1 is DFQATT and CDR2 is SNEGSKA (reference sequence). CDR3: CSAELSETQYF. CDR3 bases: TGCAGTGCAGAGCTTTCAGAGACCCAGTACTTC.

CDR3 in amino acids: CASSVQGAGAYNEQFF. The CDR3 DNA reads TGTGCCAGCAGCGTACAGGGGGCGGGCGCCTACAATGAGCAGTTCTTC. The V call is TRBV9, the J call TRBJ2-1, with TRBD1 matching 8 bases. Germline trimming cut 1 base from V and 2 bases from J; bases unmatched to any gene: 5. This CDR3 region has 16 residues. CDR1 and CDR2 from the germline V gene are SGDLS and YYNGEE. The entire variable domain, with the rest obtained from reference TRBV9 and TRBJ2-1, is as follows: DSGVTQTPKHLITATGQRVTLRCSPRSGDLSVYWYQQSLDQGLQFLIQYYNGEERAKGNILERFSAQQFPDLHSELNLSSLELGDSALYFCASSVQGAGAYNEQFFGPGTRLTVL.